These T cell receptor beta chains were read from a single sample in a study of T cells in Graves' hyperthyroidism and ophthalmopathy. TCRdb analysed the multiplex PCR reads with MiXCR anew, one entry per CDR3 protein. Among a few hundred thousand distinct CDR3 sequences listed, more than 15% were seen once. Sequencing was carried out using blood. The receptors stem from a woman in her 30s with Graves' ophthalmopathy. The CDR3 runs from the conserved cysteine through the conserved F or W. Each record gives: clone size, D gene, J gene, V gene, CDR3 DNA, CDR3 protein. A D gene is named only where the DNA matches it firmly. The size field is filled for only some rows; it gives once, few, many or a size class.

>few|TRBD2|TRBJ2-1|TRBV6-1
TGTGCCAGCAGTGAAGCCCGGGGGGGTGAGCAGTTCTTC
CASSEARGGEQFF
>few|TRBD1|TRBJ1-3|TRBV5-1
TGCGCCAGCAGCTTGTCGCCGGACAGGGCTGGAAACACCATATATTTT
CASSLSPDRAGNTIYF
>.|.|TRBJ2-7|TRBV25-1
TGTGCCAGCAGTGACAACCTAGGACAGGAGGGTTACGAGCAGTACTTC
CASSDNLGQEGYEQYF
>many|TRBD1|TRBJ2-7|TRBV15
TGTGCCACCAGCAGAGATCCAGGGGACAGCCCCTACGAGCAGTACTTC
CATSRDPGDSPYEQYF
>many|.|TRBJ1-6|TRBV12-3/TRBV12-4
TGTGCCAGCAGTTTTGAGAGAAATAATTCACCCCTCCACTTT
CASSFERNNSPLHF
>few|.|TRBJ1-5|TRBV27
TGTGCCAGCAGCCCTACCCCCTCCTTAAATCAGCCCCAGCATTTT
CASSPTPSLNQPQHF
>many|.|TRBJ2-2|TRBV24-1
TGTGCCACCAGTTTCCAGGGGCTCGACACCGGGGAGCTGTTTTTT
CATSFQGLDTGELFF
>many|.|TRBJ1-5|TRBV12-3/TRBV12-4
TGTGCCAGCAGTTTTGAGGGGGGCAGCAATCAGCCCCAGCATTTT
CASSFEGGSNQPQHF
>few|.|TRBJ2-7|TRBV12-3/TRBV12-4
TGTGCCAGCAGTCCCTATCCGTACGAGCAGTACTTC
CASSPYPYEQYF
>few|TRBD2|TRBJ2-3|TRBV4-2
TGTGCCAGCAGCCAAGATCCGGGACTAGCGGGAGGGCCGCGCACAGATACGCAGTATTTT
CASSQDPGLAGGPRTDTQYF
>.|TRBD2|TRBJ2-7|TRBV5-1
TGCGCCAGCAGCTTCCAGGGAGGCGGGAGTGTCTCCTACGAGCAGTACTTC
CASSFQGGGSVSYEQYF
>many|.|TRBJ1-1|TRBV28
TGTGCCAGCAAGACTGGCAACACTGAAGCTTTCTTT
CASKTGNTEAFF
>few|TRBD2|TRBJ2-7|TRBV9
TGTGCCAGCAGCGTAGGGAGTAGCGGGAGAAGAGACGAGCAGTACTTC
CASSVGSSGRRDEQYF
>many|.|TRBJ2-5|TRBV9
TGTGCCAGCAGCGGGTGGGAAGAGACCCAGTACTTC
CASSGWEETQYF
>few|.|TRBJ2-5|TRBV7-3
TGTGCCAGCAGCTTAACGTATTCAGGGACCCAGTACTTC
CASSLTYSGTQYF
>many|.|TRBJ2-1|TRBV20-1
TGCAGTGCTAGTAGCGAGCTGGACAATGAGCAGTTCTTC
CSASSELDNEQFF
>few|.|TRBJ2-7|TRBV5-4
TGTGCCAGCAGCTTGGGTGAGGCCTACGAGCAGTACTTC
CASSLGEAYEQYF
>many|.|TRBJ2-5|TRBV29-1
TGCAGCGTCGATCGTACGCCTGGGACCCAGTACTTC
CSVDRTPGTQYF
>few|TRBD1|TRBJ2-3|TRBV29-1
TGCAGCGTTGAAAAAGGGACAGGGTCAGATACGCAGTATTTT
CSVEKGTGSDTQYF
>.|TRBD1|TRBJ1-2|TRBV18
TGTGCCAGCTCACGAGGGACAGCCGTTGAGGGCTACACCTTC
CASSRGTAVEGYTF
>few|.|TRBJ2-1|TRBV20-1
TGCAGTGCTCCCCGACGGCCGGGATACTCCTACAATGAGCAGTTCTTC
CSAPRRPGYSYNEQFF
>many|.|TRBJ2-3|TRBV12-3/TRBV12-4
TGTGCCAGCAGTTTACACAGGGCGTCAGATACGCAGTATTTT
CASSLHRASDTQYF
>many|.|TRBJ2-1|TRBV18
TGTGCCAGCTCACCGCTGGAGGCCAGCTCCTACAATGAGCAGTTCTTC
CASSPLEASSYNEQFF
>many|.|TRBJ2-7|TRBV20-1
TGCAGTGCTAGAGATCCAGGGTCAGGGCCCTACGAGCAGTACTTC
CSARDPGSGPYEQYF
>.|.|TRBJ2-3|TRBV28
TGTGCCAGCAGTTTTTTAGTCCCCAACCGATCTGGAGGGCCAGTTGTGAACACAGATACGCAGTATTTT
CASSFLVPNRSGGPVVNTDTQYF
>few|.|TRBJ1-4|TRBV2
TGTGCCAGCAGTGATCATAGAGCAACTAATGAAAAACTGTTTTTT
CASSDHRATNEKLFF
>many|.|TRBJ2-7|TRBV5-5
TGTGCCAGCAGCTTGCAACCCACAGGGCTCTCCTACGAGCAGTACTTC
CASSLQPTGLSYEQYF
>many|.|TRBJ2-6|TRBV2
TGTGCCAGCAGCGCAGGAGGCGACCCCTTCTCTGGGGCCAACGTCCTGACTTTC
CASSAGGDPFSGANVLTF
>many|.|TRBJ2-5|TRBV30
TGTGCCTGGAGTGTCGGGTCCAAAACGGAGACCCAGTACTTC
CAWSVGSKTETQYF
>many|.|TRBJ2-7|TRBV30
TGTGCCTGGACCCTCGGAGGGGGCACCGGCGAGCAGTACTTC
CAWTLGGGTGEQYF
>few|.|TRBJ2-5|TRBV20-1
TGCAGTGCTAGTCACCGCTTCGATAGCGGAGAGACCCAGTACTTC
CSASHRFDSGETQYF
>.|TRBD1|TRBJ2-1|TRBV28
TGTGCCAGTCGGACAGGGGGCCATAATGAGCAGTTCTTC
CASRTGGHNEQFF
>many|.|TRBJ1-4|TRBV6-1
TGTGCCAGCAGTGAATTGCTATTGAGGGAAAAACTGTTTTTT
CASSELLLREKLFF
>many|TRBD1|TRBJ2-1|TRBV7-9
TGTGCCAGCAGCGCGGGACAGGGCCCCTACAATGAGCAGTTCTTC
CASSAGQGPYNEQFF
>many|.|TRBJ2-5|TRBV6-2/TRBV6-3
TGTGCCAGCAGTTTCGGCGGGTCTGGGGGAGAGACCCAGTACTTC
CASSFGGSGGETQYF
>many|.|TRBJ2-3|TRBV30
TGTGCCTGGAAACACTATTCCACAGATACGCAGTATTTT
CAWKHYSTDTQYF
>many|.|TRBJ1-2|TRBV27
TGTGCCAGCAGTTCGCGGGGGAATGGCTACACCTTC
CASSSRGNGYTF
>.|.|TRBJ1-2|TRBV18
TGTGCCAGCAGTGAGGGGTTACTAAACTATGGCTACACCTTC
CASSEGLLNYGYTF
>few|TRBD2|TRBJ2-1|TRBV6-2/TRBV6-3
TGTGCCAGCAGTTACCCCCCCGGGACTAGGAACAATGAGCAGTTCTTC
CASSYPPGTRNNEQFF
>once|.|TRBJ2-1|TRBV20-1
TGCAGTGCTCTCGGACTGCCGCCCCTCCACAATGAGCAGTTCTTC
CSALGLPPLHNEQFF
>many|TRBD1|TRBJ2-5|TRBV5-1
TGCGCCAGCAGCTTGGAGGCCAGGGGGCCACGGACGTACTTC
CASSLEARGPRTYF
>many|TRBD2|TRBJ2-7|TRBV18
TGTGCCAGCTCACTTAGCGGGAGATTGATCGACGAGCAGTACTTC
CASSLSGRLIDEQYF
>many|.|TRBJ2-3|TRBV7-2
TGTGCCAGCAGCTTAGTGGGGGACCTAAATACGCAGTATTTT
CASSLVGDLNTQYF
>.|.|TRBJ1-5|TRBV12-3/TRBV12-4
TGTGCCAGCAGCCTGGCTCCCGGGGGCAATCACCCCCAGCATTTT
CASSLAPGGNHPQHF
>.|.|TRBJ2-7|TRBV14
TGTGCCAGCAGCCTGAGAGATAGTAGGCAGGACTACGAGCAGTACTTC
CASSLRDSRQDYEQYF
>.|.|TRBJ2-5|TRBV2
TGTGCCAGCAGTGATCCGGATATAGCTGAAGAGACCCAGTACTTC
CASSDPDIAEETQYF
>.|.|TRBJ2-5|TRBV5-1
TGCGCCAGCAGCTTGATATCTCGTAGACACAAAGAGACCCAGTACTTC
CASSLISRRHKETQYF
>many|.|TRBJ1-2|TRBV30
TGTGCCTCCCAGGATAGGGCAGGCGGTAACTATGGCTACACCTTC
CASQDRAGGNYGYTF